One and the same sample provided the 10 T cell receptor beta chains below, sequenced in a study of blood T cell repertoires in COVID-19. Only in-frame clones appear in the TCRdb table, and some are missing; sequencing was by immunoSEQ multiplex PCR. This table holds roughly 280,000 clones, under 90% found once. Sequenced input: peripheral blood. These receptors were taken from a man aged 50 to 59 with acute or convalescent COVID-19.

This clone was picked up a small number of times. The chain uses TRBV19 and TRBJ1-5, with 10 positions matching TRBD1. CDR1 is LNHDA, CDR2 SQIVND, per germline (reference sequence). V was clipped by 6 bases and J by 5 bases; unmatched bases: 4. CDR3 length equals 14 residues. The CDR3 loop is CASSTGQGYQPQHF. In DNA, the CDR3 is TGTGCCAGTAGCACGGGACAGGGGTATCAGCCCCAGCATTTT. The variable domain in full, completed from reference TRBV19 and TRBJ1-5, reads DGGITQSPKYLFRKEGQNVTLSCEQNLNHDAMYWYRQDPGQGLRLIYYSQIVNDFQKGDIAEGYSVSREKKESFPLTVTSAQKNPTAFYLCASSTGQGYQPQHFGDGTRLSIL.

The rearrangement uses TRBV19 and TRBJ1-5; D gene uncertain. The CDR3 has 14 amino acids. The V gene lost 10 bases and the J gene lost 0 bases, with 13 bases spanning the gap. Germline V gene lookup returns CDR1 LNHDA and CDR2 SQIVND (reference sequence). The CDR3 is CATRALSSNQPQHF. In nucleotides, the CDR3 is TGTGCCACTAGGGCCCTGTCTAGCAATCAGCCCCAGCATTTT. Complete variable domain (other parts from reference TRBV19 and TRBJ1-5): DGGITQSPKYLFRKEGQNVTLSCEQNLNHDAMYWYRQDPGQGLRLIYYSQIVNDFQKGDIAEGYSVSREKKESFPLTVTSAQKNPTAFYLCATRALSSNQPQHFGDGTRLSIL.

The J gene is TRBJ1-1, the V gene TRBV30, with D uncertain. The CDR3 loop spans 11 amino acids. Germline CDR1 GTSNPN, CDR2 SVGIG (reference sequence). Trimming shortened V by 4 bases and J by 8 bases, and 11 bases separated the two germline ends. As DNA, the CDR3 is TGTGCCTGGAAAAGGGAGTCGGAAGCTTTCTTT. Translated: CAWKRESEAFF.

This rearrangement joins TRBV27 to TRBJ2-6; maybe TRBD2 (5 bases). Germline-derived CDR1 and CDR2 are MNHEY and SMNVEV (reference sequence). Trimming cost V 0 bases and J 2 bases, with 8 bases left between them. There are 16 residues in the CDR3. In DNA form, the CDR3 reads TGTGCCAGCAGTTTATCCCCCGGGACTGGGGCCAACGTCCTGACTTTC. Protein: CASSLSPGTGANVLTF.

The gene calls are TRBV30 and TRBJ2-2; 10 bases fit TRBD1. Trimming took 4 bases from V and 3 from J; bases not matched to a gene: 11. The CDR3 has 17 amino acids. The V gene's germline CDR1 is GTSNPN and CDR2 SVGIG (reference sequence). In DNA, the CDR3 is TGTGCCTGGAAAAGTATTAGGGGGACAGGGGACACCGGGGAGCTGTTTTTT. This gives the protein CAWKSIRGTGDTGELFF.

This chain joins TRBV7-9 and TRBJ2-2, with D maybe TRBD2 (5 bases). Trimming cost V 3 bases and J 7 bases, with 12 bases left between them. Germline CDR1 is SEHNR and CDR2 is FQNEAQ (reference sequence). The CDR3 loop spans 14 amino acids. CDR3 sequence: CASSFPEVIGELFF. Written as DNA, the CDR3 is TGTGCCAGCAGCTTCCCGGAGGTTATCGGGGAGCTGTTTTTT.

This clone was seen a handful of times. Other DNA sequences in this sample translate to the same CDR3. This chain connects TRBV19 to TRBJ1-1; perhaps TRBD1 as D (6 bases). V lost 5 bases, J lost 5 bases, and 12 bases lay in between. Germline values: CDR1 LNHDA, CDR2 SQIVND (reference sequence). The CDR3 is 13 amino acids. The CDR3 here is CASSVQGRTEAFF. DNA of the CDR3: TGTGCCAGTAGTGTACAGGGAAGGACTGAAGCTTTCTTT. The variable domain in full, completed from reference TRBV19 and TRBJ1-1, reads DGGITQSPKYLFRKEGQNVTLSCEQNLNHDAMYWYRQDPGQGLRLIYYSQIVNDFQKGDIAEGYSVSREKKESFPLTVTSAQKNPTAFYLCASSVQGRTEAFFGQGTRLTVV.

The CDR3 sequence is CASSPQGQGITGELFF. CDR3 nucleotide sequence: TGTGCCAGTAGTCCCCAGGGACAGGGGATCACCGGGGAGCTGTTTTTT. The rearrangement links TRBV19 to TRBJ2-2, with 10 bases lining up with TRBD1. CDR1 is LNHDA, CDR2 SQIVND, per germline (reference sequence). The CDR3 consists of 16 residues. J was trimmed by 4 bases and V by 5 bases; bases with no gene match: 7.

The rearrangement joins TRBV7-9 to TRBJ2-7; D is unresolved. Trimming left V 4 bases short and J 0 bases short, with 7 bases between. Germline V gene lookup returns CDR1 SEHNR and CDR2 FQNEAQ (reference sequence). The CDR3 sequence is 13 residues long. In DNA, the CDR3 is TGTGCCAGCAGCTGGCAGGACTCCTACGAGCAGTACTTC. This translates into CASSWQDSYEQYF.

The chain links TRBV28 to TRBJ1-2; no clear D gene. The germline gives CDR1 MDHEN, CDR2 SYDVKM. Trimming removed 2 bases at V and 6 bases at J, with 13 bases between. The CDR3 is 14 amino acids. CDR3 in amino acids: CASSLGQIVNGYTF. The CDR3 DNA reads TGTGCCAGCAGTTTAGGGCAGATAGTTAATGGCTACACCTTC.